The 21 T cell receptor beta chains below were found in one sample sequenced in a study of graft-versus-host responses after intestinal transplantation. The protocol was immunoSEQ multiplex PCR, while the TCRdb copy is restricted to in-frame clones and leaves out a portion. The table has roughly 100,000 clones, roughly 93% seen once; the top ten hold 0.95% to 1.5%. What these receptors recognize is not known. Sequencing used unstimulated CD8+ T cells sorted from spleen or lymph node cells, obtained before intestinal transplant. These receptor sequences come from a human donor who received an intestinal transplant.

This sequence joins TRBV7-3 and TRBJ2-7, with 13 bases aligning to TRBD2. The germline gives CDR1 SGHTA, CDR2 FQGTGA. This CDR3 region has 16 residues. J gave up 5 bases and V 0 bases, and 4 bases lay outside the gene matches. CDR3 nucleotide sequence: TGTGCCAGCAGCTTAACCGGGACTAGCGGGGCAAACGAGCAGTACTTC. It translates to CASSLTGTSGANEQYF.

The rearrangement joins TRBV4-2 to TRBJ2-3; no clear D. This CDR3 comprises 13 residues. Trimming removed 2 bases from V and 0 bases from J, with 3 bases in between. Germline-derived CDR1 and CDR2 are LGHNA and YNFKEQ. CDR3 amino acids: CASSQSSTDTQYF. The CDR3 DNA is TGTGCCAGCAGCCAATCTAGCACAGATACGCAGTATTTT.

The chain uses TRBV5-8 and TRBJ1-1; 7 nucleotides align to TRBD1. Germline-derived CDR1 and CDR2 are SGHTS and YDEGEE. This CDR3 region has 14 residues. Trimming removed 1 base from V and 6 bases from J; junction bases left unmatched: 6. CDR3 sequence: CASSLRGGFPEAFF. The CDR3 nucleotides are TGTGCCAGCAGCTTGAGAGGGGGCTTCCCTGAAGCTTTCTTT.

The chain links TRBV4-1 to TRBJ1-3; D call uncertain. In germline, CDR1 is MGHRA, CDR2 YSYEKL. CDR3 size: 14 residues. Deletions cut 1 base from V and 0 bases from J, with 4 bases between. The CDR3 reads CASSQGLSGNTIYF. In DNA, the CDR3 is TGCGCCAGCAGCCAAGGGCTCTCTGGAAACACCATATATTTT.

CDR3 coding DNA: TGTGCCAGCAGCGGAAGCAGTGACGTTCAGTACTTC. This gives the protein CASSGSSDVQYF. The rearrangement joins TRBV9 to TRBJ2-4; D remains ambiguous. V gave up 3 bases and J gave up 11 bases, with 12 bases separating them. CDR1 SGDLS and CDR2 YYNGEE come from the germline V gene. The CDR3 is 12 amino acids.

The chain carries TRBV6-5 and TRBJ2-1; 7 bases are shared with TRBD1. The CDR3 length is 14 residues. The germline gives CDR1 MNHEY, CDR2 SVGAGI. J gave up 7 bases and V 5 bases, and 8 bases lay outside the gene matches. The CDR3 sequence: CASSPRQGRNEQFF. The CDR3 bases are TGTGCCAGCAGTCCGCGACAGGGAAGAAATGAGCAGTTCTTC.

This clone was seen only once. The CDR3 nucleotides read TGTGCCAGCAGCCAGAGTATTAGCGGGGGGGCCTACGAGCAGTACTTC. It yields the protein CASSQSISGGAYEQYF. J is TRBJ2-7 and V is TRBV13; 11 bases are shared with TRBD2. The CDR3 length is 16 residues. Germline V CDR1 and CDR2: PRHDT, FYEKMQ (reference sequence). The junction had 8 bases not matched to a gene; V was cut back by 5 bases and J by 2 bases.

The gene calls are TRBV5-1 and TRBJ2-7; D gene ambiguous. The CDR3 spans 14 residues. The germline V and J ends were trimmed by 2 bases and 2 bases, with 11 bases remaining between them. Germline assignment: CDR1 SGHRS and CDR2 YFSETQ. CDR3 in DNA: TGCGCCAGCAGCTTCAGAGCTGAAACCTACGAGCAGTACTTC. Its translation: CASSFRAETYEQYF. The variable domain in full, completed from reference TRBV5-1 and TRBJ2-7, reads KAGVTQTPRYLIKTRGQQVTLSCSPISGHRSVSWYQQTPGQGLQFLFEYFSETQRNKGNFPGRFSGRQFSNSRSEMNVSTLELGDSALYLCASSFRAETYEQYFGPGTRLTVT.

This chain connects TRBV19 to TRBJ1-5, with 8 bases identical to TRBD1. Trimming at V came to 9 bases and at J to 3 bases, leaving 1 base not matched to a gene. Germline-derived CDR1 and CDR2 are LNHDA and SQIVND (reference sequence). CDR3 size: 12 residues. The CDR3: CARTGDNQPQHF. Here the CDR3 DNA reads TGTGCCAGGACAGGGGACAATCAGCCCCAGCATTTT.

The chain is built from TRBV11-2 and TRBJ2-5, with 7 bases fitting TRBD2. With 4 bases clipped from V and 3 bases from J, the junction kept 8 bases outside the gene matches. This CDR3 contains 15 residues. Looked up from germline, CDR1 is SGHAT and CDR2 is FQNNGV. CDR3 DNA: TGTGCCAGCAGCTCGATAAGCGGGACGGAAGAGACCCAGTACTTC. The encoded protein is CASSSISGTEETQYF.

This clone was counted once. V gene TRBV7-9 combines with J gene TRBJ2-3, with 7 nucleotides matching TRBD2. The germline gives CDR1 SEHNR, CDR2 FQNEAQ (reference sequence). V gave up 3 bases and J gave up 0 bases; unmatched junction bases: 6. The CDR3 contains 16 residues. The DNA of the CDR3 is TGTGCCAGCAGCTTTATCCGAGCGGGGAGCACAGATACGCAGTATTTT. Encoded protein: CASSFIRAGSTDTQYF. The entire variable domain, with the rest obtained from reference TRBV7-9 and TRBJ2-3, is as follows: DTGVSQNPRHKITKRGQNVTFRCDPISEHNRLYWYRQTLGQGPEFLTYFQNEAQLEKSRLLSDRFSAERPKGSFSTLEIQRTEQGDSAMYLCASSFIRAGSTDTQYFGPGTRLTVL.

Here the CDR3 DNA reads TGTGCCAGCAGTGTTACCGCTAACAGTAGGACCGGGGAGCTGTTTTTT. It codes for CASSVTANSRTGELFF. This chain links TRBV13 with TRBJ2-2; no clear D gene. The CDR3 length is 16 residues. Germline loops: CDR1 PRHDT, CDR2 FYEKMQ (reference sequence). The V and J ends lost 6 bases and 5 bases respectively, with 19 bases between them. Using reference TRBV13 and TRBJ2-2 for the parts outside the CDR3, the full variable domain is AAGVIQSPRHLIKEKRETATLKCYPIPRHDTVYWYQQGPGQDPQFLISFYEKMQSDKGSIPDRFSAQQFSDYHSELNMSSLELGDSALYFCASSVTANSRTGELFFGEGSRLTVL.

The chain carries TRBV4-1 and TRBJ2-2; D assignment may be TRBD1 or TRBD2 (6 bases each). Trimming pared 0 bases from V and 3 bases from J, leaving 20 bases between. The CDR3 has 19 residues. Per germline, CDR1 MGHRA and CDR2 YSYEKL. The CDR3 coding sequence is TGCGCCAGCAGCCAAGACCCAATCCCGGGGGCAGGGGACACCGGGGAGCTGTTTTTT. Translated: CASSQDPIPGAGDTGELFF.

J is TRBJ2-3 and V is TRBV2, with 11 bases identical to TRBD2. Losses at the gene ends were 11 bases for V and 6 bases for J; bases not matched to a gene: 22. CDR1 and CDR2 from the germline V gene are SNHLY and FYNNEI. The CDR3 contains 18 residues. In DNA, the CDR3 is TGTGCCGGCCATGACTTCTGGGCTAGCGGGGGGAAGGTGGATACGCAGTATTTT. It encodes CAGHDFWASGGKVDTQYF.

The chain has TRBV4-1 and TRBJ1-1, with D unresolved. This CDR3 has 12 residues. V lost 3 bases, J lost 8 bases, and 10 bases lay in between. Germline CDR1 is MGHRA and CDR2 is YSYEKL. The CDR3 loop reads CASSHPGREAFF. CDR3 DNA sequence: TGCGCCAGCAGCCATCCCGGCAGGGAAGCTTTCTTT.

V is TRBV4-1 and J is TRBJ1-2, with D tentatively TRBD1 (6 bases). V was pared by 2 bases and J by 7 bases, with 14 bases between. This CDR3 has 14 residues. From germline, CDR1 is MGHRA and CDR2 YSYEKL. CDR3 residues: CASSQQGQMGGYTF. CDR3 DNA sequence: TGCGCCAGCAGCCAACAGGGGCAAATGGGTGGCTACACCTTC.

The CDR3 nucleotides are TGTGCCAGCAGCTTAGAAGGAGACAAGCAGTACTTC. It encodes CASSLEGDKQYF. This rearrangement joins TRBV11-3 to TRBJ2-7; D unclear. The CDR3 consists of 12 residues. Germline CDR1 SGHNT, CDR2 YENEEA. V shed 0 bases and J shed 8 bases, with 8 bases lying between them.

The chain combines TRBV10-1 with TRBJ1-4, with a tentative D call TRBD1 (6 bases). The CDR3 consists of 16 residues. Germline V CDR1 and CDR2: WNHNN, SYGVQD (reference sequence). V shed 3 bases and J shed 8 bases, with 19 bases lying between them. The CDR3: CASSEDGQITGEKLFF. The CDR3 nucleotides read TGCGCCAGCAGTGAAGACGGACAGATTACAGGGGAAAAACTGTTTTTT.

V and J are TRBV7-9 and TRBJ2-5; D is unclear. The CDR3 consists of 12 residues. Deletions cut 5 bases from V and 6 bases from J, with 10 bases between. The germline CDR1 and CDR2 sequences are SEHNR and FQNEAQ (reference sequence). For the CDR3, the DNA is TGTGCCAGCAGCCCCATGGATCAGACCCAGTACTTC. It yields the protein CASSPMDQTQYF. Full variable domain (missing parts from reference TRBV7-9 and TRBJ2-5): DTGVSQNPRHKITKRGQNVTFRCDPISEHNRLYWYRQTLGQGPEFLTYFQNEAQLEKSRLLSDRFSAERPKGSFSTLEIQRTEQGDSAMYLCASSPMDQTQYFGPGTRLLVL.

V usage is TRBV5-1 and J usage is TRBJ1-1, with D maybe TRBD1 (5 bases). Trimming removed 3 bases at V and 0 bases at J, with 15 bases between. The CDR3 is 16 residues long. Germline V gives CDR1 SGHRS, CDR2 YFSETQ. The CDR3 spells CASSWTVGTMNTEAFF. The CDR3 region has the DNA TGCGCCAGCAGCTGGACCGTGGGGACCATGAACACTGAAGCTTTCTTT.

The V gene is TRBV2, the J gene TRBJ1-6; a weak D match, TRBD1 (5 bases). This CDR3 has 13 residues. In germline, CDR1 is SNHLY, CDR2 FYNNEI. Trimming cost V 10 bases and J 8 bases, with 15 bases left between them. The CDR3 is CATSGTWDSPLHF. The CDR3 nucleotides are TGTGCCACCTCCGGGACCTGGGATTCACCCCTCCACTTT.